This paragraph covers one TCR beta chain sequence. What it recognizes is unknown. Relative to the germline gene, one junction end is altered; a read error may explain this. The CDR3 extends over 12 amino acids. The germline V gene encodes CDR1 MNHEY and CDR2 SVGAGI. The sample is drawn from a study of blood T cells in healthy people across ages. Study results and limitations: No one knew whether donors had CMV, which possibly confounded expanded clonotype changes.

The authors ran a second PCR of about 6 to 11 cycles using a sample-barcoded 5' primer and a J-beta primer mix. Via MiXCR, TCRdb re-called the 5' RACE reads, giving one row per CDR3 protein. The sample has around 1,000,000 distinct CDR3 sequences; around 25% are singletons. This same sample was also part of a study on T cells of mothers and their children. That paper adds: No persistent microchimeric T cell clones were detected at about 100 clones per million clonotypes sensitivity.

The sequenced sample consisted of blood. This sequence joins TRBV6-5 and TRBJ2-7; 11 bases agree with TRBD2. The sequence came from a girl under 10 years old in good health. CDR3 amino acids: CASSSGLAGKIF. Written as DNA, the CDR3 is TGTGCCAGCAGTTCCGGACTAGCGGGCAAGATCTTC.